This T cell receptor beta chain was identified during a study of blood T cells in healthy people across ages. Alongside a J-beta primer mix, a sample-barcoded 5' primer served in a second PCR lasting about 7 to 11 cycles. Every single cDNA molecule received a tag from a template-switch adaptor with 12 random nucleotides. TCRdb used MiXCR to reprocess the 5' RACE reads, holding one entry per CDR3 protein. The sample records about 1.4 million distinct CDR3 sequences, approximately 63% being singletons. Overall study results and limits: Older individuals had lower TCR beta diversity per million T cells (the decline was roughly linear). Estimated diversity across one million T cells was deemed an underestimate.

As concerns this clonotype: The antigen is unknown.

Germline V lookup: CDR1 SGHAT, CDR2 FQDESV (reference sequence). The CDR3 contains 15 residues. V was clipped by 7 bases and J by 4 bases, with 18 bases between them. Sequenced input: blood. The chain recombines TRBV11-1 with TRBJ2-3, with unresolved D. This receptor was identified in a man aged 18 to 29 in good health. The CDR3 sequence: CASTPWAGSPDTQYF. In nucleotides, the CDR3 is TGTGCCAGCACCCCTTGGGCAGGAAGTCCAGATACGCAGTATTTT.